This T cell receptor (beta chain) was captured in a study of blood T cell repertoires in COVID-19. Study in general: PBMCs, B-cell-depleted T cells, or T cells were the source of the cDNA or gDNA that made up the material.

The protocol was immunoSEQ multiplex PCR, while the TCRdb copy is restricted to in-frame clones and leaves out a portion. The sample has 35,000 to 45,000 clones, 88% seen once; the top ten hold roughly a third. The CDR3 covers 14 residues. The ends lost 2 bases at V and 13 bases at J; junction bases unmatched: 12. Germline V gene lookup returns CDR1 MNHNY and CDR2 SVGAGI (reference sequence). J is TRBJ1-2 and V is TRBV6-6, with 8 nucleotides matching TRBD1. This clonotype was obtained from a man aged 65-85 years with active COVID-19. The sequenced sample consisted of peripheral blood. As DNA, the CDR3 is TGTGCCAGCAGTTACGGTCAGGGGGCCCTTGATCTCACCTTC. Its translation is CASSYGQGALDLTF.